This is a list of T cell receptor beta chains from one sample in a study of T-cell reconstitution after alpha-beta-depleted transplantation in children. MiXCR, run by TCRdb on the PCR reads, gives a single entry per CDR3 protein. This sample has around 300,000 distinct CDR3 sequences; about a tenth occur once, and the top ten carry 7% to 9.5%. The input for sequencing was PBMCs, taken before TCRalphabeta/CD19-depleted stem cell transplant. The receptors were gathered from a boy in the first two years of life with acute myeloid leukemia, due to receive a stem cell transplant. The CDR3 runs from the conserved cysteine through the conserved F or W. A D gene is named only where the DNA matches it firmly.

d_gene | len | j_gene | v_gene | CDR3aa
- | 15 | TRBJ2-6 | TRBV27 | CASSFVSSGANVLTF
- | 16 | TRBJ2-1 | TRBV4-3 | CASSQDYGSSYNEQFF
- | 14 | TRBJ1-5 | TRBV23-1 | CASSQCRQPQPQHF
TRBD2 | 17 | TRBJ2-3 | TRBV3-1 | CASSQRFLAGGSDTQYF
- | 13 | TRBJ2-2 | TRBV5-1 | CASSNRATGELFF
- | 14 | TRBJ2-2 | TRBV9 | CASSSYSATGELFF
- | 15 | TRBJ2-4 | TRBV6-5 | CASSYSRVDKNIQYF
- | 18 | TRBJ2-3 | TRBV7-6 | CASSESPTFSGSTDTQYF
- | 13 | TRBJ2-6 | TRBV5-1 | CASSLWGANVLTF
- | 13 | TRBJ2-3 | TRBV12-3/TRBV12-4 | CASSTTDTDTQYF
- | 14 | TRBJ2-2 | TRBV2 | CASSYRGGTGELFF
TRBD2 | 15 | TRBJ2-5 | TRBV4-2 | CASSQRASGVKTQYF
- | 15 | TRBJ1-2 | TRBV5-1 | CASSLAGTGLYGYTF
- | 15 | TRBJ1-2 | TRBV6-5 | CASSYSRVVGYGYTF
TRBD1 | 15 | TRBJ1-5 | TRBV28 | CASSSAGTGFQPQHF
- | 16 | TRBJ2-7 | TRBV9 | CASSVEITSPLREQYF
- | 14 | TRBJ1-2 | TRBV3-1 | CASSQGGSVYGYTF
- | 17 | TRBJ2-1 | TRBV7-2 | CASSLLAGAVVYNEQFF
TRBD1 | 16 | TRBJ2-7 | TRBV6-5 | CASSWTGGAGSYEQYF
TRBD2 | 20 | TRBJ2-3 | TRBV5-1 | CATSSRGATSPGLNTDTQYF
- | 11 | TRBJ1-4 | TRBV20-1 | CSARANEKLFF
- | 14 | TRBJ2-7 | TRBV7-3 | CASSLGPQSYEQYF
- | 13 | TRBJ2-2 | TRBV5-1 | CASSLGHTGELFF
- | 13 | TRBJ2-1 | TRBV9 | CASSVNGAGEQFF
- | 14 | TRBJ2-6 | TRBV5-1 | CASSRDSGANVLTF
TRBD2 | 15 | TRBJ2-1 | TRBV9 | CASSVGLAEYNEQFF
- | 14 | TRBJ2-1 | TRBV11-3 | CASSLEAAYNEQFF
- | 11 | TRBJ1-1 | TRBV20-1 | CSAERTTEAFF
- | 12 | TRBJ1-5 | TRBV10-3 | CAISERTQPQHF
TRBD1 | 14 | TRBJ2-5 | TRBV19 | CASRRGQGEETQYF
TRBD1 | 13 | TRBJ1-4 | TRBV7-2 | CASSLARGQKLFF
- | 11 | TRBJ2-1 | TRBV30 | CAWSVHNEQFF
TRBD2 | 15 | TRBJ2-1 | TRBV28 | CASSLLREIDNEQFF
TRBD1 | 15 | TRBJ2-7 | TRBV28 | CASSPPWDRGYEQYF
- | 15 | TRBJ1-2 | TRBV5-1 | CASSGAGALNYGYTF
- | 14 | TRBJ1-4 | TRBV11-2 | CASSDPGPNEKLFF
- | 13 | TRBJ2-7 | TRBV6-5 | CASSYQGLGEQYF
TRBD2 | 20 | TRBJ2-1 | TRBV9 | CASSSDPGLAGSLSYNEQFF